These 27 T cell receptor beta chains were all obtained from the same sample, sequenced in a study of blood T cell repertoires in COVID-19. Measured with immunoSEQ multiplex PCR; TCRdb has only the in-frame clones, and not every one. This sample carries some 490,000 clones, 75% to 90% of them seen once, and the ten largest clones take 7% to 10%. The material sequenced was PBMCs or T cells enriched from blood (not recorded which). The origin of the receptors is a woman aged 55-69 years who had recovered from COVID-19.

The chain combines TRBV5-1 with TRBJ2-6; TRBD1 aligns across 9 bases. J was trimmed by 0 bases and V by 4 bases; bases with no gene match: 5. Per germline, CDR1 SGHRS and CDR2 YFSETQ. This CDR3 spans 17 amino acids. This CDR3 reads CASSRDRERSGANVLTF. The CDR3 region has the DNA TGCGCCAGCAGCAGGGACAGGGAACGCTCTGGGGCCAACGTCCTGACTTTC.

In DNA, the CDR3 is TGTGCCAGCAGCGTAGCGGGGTTAGAGACCCAGTACTTC. Translating gives CASSVAGLETQYF. This chain connects TRBV9 to TRBJ2-5, with D perhaps TRBD2 (5 bases). Trimming took off 0 bases at V and 4 bases at J, with 7 bases between the two ends. Germline CDR1 SGDLS, CDR2 YYNGEE. The CDR3 consists of 13 residues.

Comments on this clone: The sample carries other DNA sequences with the same CDR3. The V gene is TRBV11-2, the J gene TRBJ1-5, with D maybe TRBD1 (6 bases). CDR3 length: 15 amino acids. V was clipped by 0 bases and J by 3 bases, with 9 bases between them. The germline V gene encodes CDR1 SGHAT and CDR2 FQNNGV. The CDR3 spells CASSLDGGPNQPQHF. As DNA, the CDR3 is TGTGCCAGCAGCTTAGATGGGGGCCCCAATCAGCCCCAGCATTTT.

In this sample, this clone turned up a few times. This chain joins TRBV5-1 and TRBJ1-2; no reliable D call. Trimming shortened V by 4 bases and J by 4 bases, and 11 bases separated the two germline ends. Germline lookup yields CDR1 SGHRS and CDR2 YFSETQ. This CDR3 comprises 13 residues. CDR3 nucleotide sequence: TGCGCCAGCAGCGTGGACGGTACCTATGGCTACACCTTC. Residues: CASSVDGTYGYTF.

The CDR3 DNA reads TGTGCCAGCAGTATGGTAGGGAGTGGCTACACCTTC. This translates into CASSMVGSGYTF. The chain is built from TRBV5-6 and TRBJ1-2; D is undetermined. The V and J ends lost 5 bases and 7 bases respectively, with 12 bases between them. The CDR3 loop spans 12 amino acids. Germline V gene sequence: CDR1 SGHDT, CDR2 YYEEEE.

Notes on this clone: At one end, the junction sequence differs from germline, possibly due to a read error. The chain recombines TRBV5-1 with TRBJ1-2; a possible D gene is TRBD1 (6 bases). The CDR3 consists of 16 residues. CDR1 and CDR2 (germline): SGHRS, YFSETQ. CDR3 region: CASSYGRVGTTYGYRF. The CDR3 DNA is TGCGCCAGCAGCTATGGACGGGTCGGGACAACCTATGGCTACAGATTC.

The rearrangement links TRBV5-1 to TRBJ1-2; D might be TRBD1 (5 bases). This CDR3 has 16 amino acids. Germline V lookup: CDR1 SGHRS, CDR2 YFSETQ. Trimming shortened V by 0 bases and J by 8 bases, and 20 bases separated the two germline ends. The CDR3 protein is CASSLVMIGAGHGYTF. DNA for the CDR3: TGCGCCAGCAGCTTGGTGATGATTGGGGCAGGGCACGGCTACACCTTC.

This clone was counted a single time. This chain connects TRBV2 to TRBJ1-1, with 9 bases matching TRBD1. Germline assignment: CDR1 SNHLY and CDR2 FYNNEI. The CDR3 runs to 14 residues. J lost 2 bases, V lost 7 bases, and 5 bases had no gene match. CDR3 region: CASIGQGRNTEAFF. The CDR3 DNA reads as TGTGCCAGCATTGGACAGGGGCGAAACACTGAAGCTTTCTTT.

V usage is TRBV29-1 and J usage is TRBJ1-4; weak D call: TRBD1 (6 bases). Looked up from germline, CDR1 is SQVTM and CDR2 is ANQGSEA. The CDR3 extends over 13 amino acids. The V end was cut by 7 bases, the J end by 7 bases, with 16 bases between. The DNA for the CDR3 is TGCAGCGCCTCCGGGACAAGGGGTGAAAAACTGTTTTTT. Amino acids: CSASGTRGEKLFF.

This chain uses TRBV24-1 with TRBJ1-2; no firm D call. CDR1 and CDR2 from the germline V gene are KGHDR and SFDVKD. Deletions cut 5 bases from V and 5 bases from J, with 5 bases between. The CDR3 runs 11 residues. The CDR3 here is CATSGGYGYTF. DNA of the CDR3: TGTGCCACCAGTGGAGGGTATGGCTACACCTTC.

The chain carries TRBV24-1 and TRBJ1-1; TRBD1 matches at 9 bases. The CDR3 extends over 12 amino acids. V trimming: 5 bases; J trimming: 13 bases; junction bases outside the gene matches: 7. CDR1 is KGHDR, CDR2 SFDVKD, per germline. The CDR3 sequence is CATSGGTGSVFF. CDR3 nucleotide sequence: TGTGCCACCAGTGGTGGGACAGGGAGTGTTTTCTTT.

This chain uses TRBV15 with TRBJ1-2, with D possibly being TRBD1 (5 bases). The CDR3 totals 14 residues. V was pared by 0 bases and J by 4 bases, with 9 bases between. Germline lookup yields CDR1 LNHNV and CDR2 YYDKDF (reference sequence). The DNA of the CDR3 is TGTGCCACCAGCAGAGAGTGGGGGGGCTATGGCTACACCTTC. Amino acid sequence: CATSREWGGYGYTF.

CDR3 sequence (DNA): TGTGCCAGCAGGCAGGGGGCGGGAAATTCACCCCTCCACTTT. Translated: CASRQGAGNSPLHF. The chain recombines TRBV27 with TRBJ1-6; 8 bases agree with TRBD1. Trimming took 6 bases from V and 7 from J; bases not matched to a gene: 5. Germline loops: CDR1 MNHEY, CDR2 SMNVEV (reference sequence). The CDR3 has 14 amino acids.

This clone was counted a single time. The chain uses TRBV6-5 and TRBJ2-2; tentative D call: TRBD2 (5 bases). The V gene lost 0 bases and the J gene lost 2 bases, with 7 bases spanning the gap. The germline gives CDR1 MNHEY, CDR2 SVGAGI. The CDR3 runs to 15 residues. CDR3 nucleotide sequence: TGTGCCAGCAGTTACTCGGGAGATAACACCGGGGAGCTGTTTTTT. Amino acids: CASSYSGDNTGELFF.

The chain recombines TRBV7-9 with TRBJ1-3, with D hard to call. Per germline, CDR1 SEHNR and CDR2 FQNEAQ (reference sequence). V shed 5 bases and J shed 6 bases, with 8 bases lying between them. The CDR3 runs to 12 residues. This CDR3 reads CASSRGVNTIYF. In DNA, the CDR3 is TGTGCCAGCAGCCGAGGAGTAAACACCATATATTTT.

J is TRBJ1-1 and V is TRBV29-1; 11 bases are a match to TRBD1. The CDR3 covers 14 residues. Germline CDR1 SQVTM, CDR2 ANQGSEA. The V segment lost 7 bases and the J segment 5 bases; nucleotides outside the gene matches: 9. The CDR3, as DNA: TGCAGCGCCCCTTGGGGACAGGGGGGGACTGAAGCTTTCTTT. Residues: CSAPWGQGGTEAFF. The full variable domain, its missing parts supplied by reference TRBV29-1 and TRBJ1-1, is SAVISQKPSRDICQRGTSLTIQCQVDSQVTMMFWYRQQPGQSLTLIATANQGSEATYESGFVIDKFPISRPNLTFSTLTVSNMSPEDSSIYLCSAPWGQGGTEAFFGQGTRLTVV.

This chain uses TRBV19 with TRBJ1-6; D remains ambiguous. Germline CDR1 reads LNHDA; CDR2 reads SQIVND (reference sequence). Between the trimmed V and J ends, which lost 2 bases and 10 bases, there was a span of 21 bases. The CDR3 has 17 amino acids. In DNA, the CDR3 is TGTGCCAGTAGTATATACTACGGCGATCTGTCATCCTCACCCCTCCACTTT. Its translation is CASSIYYGDLSSSPLHF.

V is TRBV19 and J is TRBJ2-2, with 9 bases identical to TRBD1. Unmatched junction bases numbered 10, after V lost 6 bases and J lost 5 bases. The CDR3 is 16 amino acids. Germline V gene sequence: CDR1 LNHDA, CDR2 SQIVND (reference sequence). The CDR3 sequence: CASRQWGTGPTGELFF. The CDR3 region has the DNA TGTGCCAGTAGACAATGGGGGACAGGGCCTACCGGGGAGCTGTTTTTT.

This clone occurred once. CDR3 sequence reads: CASSDFLQAPNEKLFF. The CDR3 bases are TGTGCCAGCAGTGATTTTTTGCAGGCTCCTAATGAAAAACTGTTTTTT. The genes are TRBV6-1 and TRBJ1-4; D is unresolved. CDR1 MNHNS and CDR2 SASEGT come from the germline V gene. The V gene lost 3 bases and the J gene lost 3 bases, with 14 bases spanning the gap. This CDR3 region has 16 residues.

CDR3 sequence reads: CASSLARGVSNQPQHF. CDR3 coding DNA: TGTGCCAGCAGCTTGGCGCGGGGAGTGAGCAATCAGCCCCAGCATTTT. The V call is TRBV5-8, the J call TRBJ1-5; D ambiguous. The germline V gene encodes CDR1 SGHTS and CDR2 YDEGEE. This CDR3 contains 16 residues. The V gene lost 0 bases and the J gene lost 1 base, with 11 bases spanning the gap.

V is TRBV2 and J is TRBJ1-1; unclear D gene. V was cut by 2 bases and J by 4 bases, with 11 bases left in between. The CDR3 runs to 14 residues. Germline CDR1 and CDR2: SNHLY and FYNNEI. The CDR3 region is CASSEQERSTEAFF. CDR3 nucleotides: TGTGCCAGCAGTGAACAGGAGCGGTCCACTGAAGCTTTCTTT.

The chain recombines TRBV10-1 with TRBJ2-3, with TRBD2 identical over 7 bases. The CDR3 runs 13 residues. Germline loops: CDR1 WNHNN, CDR2 SYGVQD (reference sequence). The V gene end was trimmed by 1 base and the J gene end by 10 bases; junction bases not matched to a gene: 5. The CDR3 nucleotides read TGCGCCAGCAGTGAGTGGGGGGGGGTTGCGCAGTATTTT. The encoded protein is CASSEWGGVAQYF.

This chain links TRBV7-9 with TRBJ2-7; 12 bases line up with TRBD1. V trimming: 0 bases; J trimming: 11 bases; junction bases outside the gene matches: 8. Germline V gives CDR1 SEHNR, CDR2 FQNEAQ (reference sequence). The length of the CDR3 is 15 residues. As DNA, the CDR3 is TGTGCCAGCAGCTTAGCGGGGACAGGGGGCATCGTAGAGTACTTC. It translates to CASSLAGTGGIVEYF. The variable domain in full, completed from reference TRBV7-9 and TRBJ2-7, reads DTGVSQNPRHKITKRGQNVTFRCDPISEHNRLYWYRQTLGQGPEFLTYFQNEAQLEKSRLLSDRFSAERPKGSFSTLEIQRTEQGDSAMYLCASSLAGTGGIVEYFGPGTRLTVT.

V is TRBV6-1 and J is TRBJ2-1; 10 nucleotides align to TRBD2. Germline-derived CDR1 and CDR2 are MNHNS and SASEGT. This CDR3 has 17 amino acids. The ends lost 3 bases at V and 4 bases at J; junction bases unmatched: 9. The CDR3 spells CASSEERGGRSYNEQFF. The CDR3 DNA follows: TGTGCCAGCAGTGAGGAGCGGGGGGGCCGGTCTTACAATGAGCAGTTCTTC.

A few counts support this clone. The chain links TRBV6-5 to TRBJ1-3; 7 bases fit TRBD1. The CDR3 runs to 15 residues. CDR1 and CDR2 from the germline V gene are MNHEY and SVGAGI. The V segment lost 6 bases and the J segment 0 bases; nucleotides outside the gene matches: 5. CDR3 sequence (DNA): TGTGCCAGCAGGGCCAGACAGGGCTCTGGAAACACCATATATTTT. Its translation: CASRARQGSGNTIYF.

The chain joins TRBV12-3 or TRBV12-4 to TRBJ1-6, with D possibly TRBD1 on 6 matching bases. The CDR3 covers 12 residues. The V gene lost 5 bases and the J gene lost 7 bases, with 6 bases spanning the gap. CDR3 in DNA: TGTGCCAGCAGTACAGGGAATTCACCCCTCCACTTT. Protein product: CASSTGNSPLHF.

The gene calls are TRBV18 and TRBJ1-5; tentative D call: TRBD1 (6 bases). Germline lookup yields CDR1 KGHSH and CDR2 LQKENI. V was shortened by 3 bases and J by 0 bases, with 9 bases between the two germline ends. The CDR3 extends over 15 amino acids. CDR3 in amino acids: CASSPDRYSNQPQHF. The CDR3 DNA sequence: TGTGCCAGCTCACCGGACAGATATAGCAATCAGCCCCAGCATTTT.